These T cell receptor beta chains were read from a single sample in a study of blood T cell repertoires in COVID-19. Some clones are missing from TCRdb's copy, which holds only in-frame ones; the method was immunoSEQ multiplex PCR. The data show 350,000 to 400,000 clones, nearly 90% seen once. Sequencing was performed on PBMCs or T cells enriched from blood (not recorded which). These TCRs come from a woman aged 25 to 39 who had recovered from COVID-19. Both conserved end residues are part of each CDR3. D genes are given only for firm matches. Size tells how often a clone was seen (once, few, many) or the class of an expanded clone, and some rows leave it out.

d_gene: TRBD2; j_gene: TRBJ2-3; v_gene: TRBV7-3; len: 21; abundance: .; CDR3aa: CASSPNPNSGGARTLTDTQYF; CDR3nt: TGTGCCAGCAGCCCGAACCCCAATAGCGGGGGGGCAAGGACCCTCACAGATACGCAGTATTTT
d_gene: .; j_gene: TRBJ2-6; v_gene: TRBV5-1; len: 16; abundance: .; CDR3aa: CASSLALWKESNVLTF; CDR3nt: TGCGCCAGCAGCTTGGCCCTTTGGAAGGAGTCCAACGTCCTGACTTTC
d_gene: TRBD1; j_gene: TRBJ1-1; v_gene: TRBV7-9; len: 14; abundance: .; CDR3aa: CASSTGQLNTEAFF; CDR3nt: TGTGCCAGCAGCACGGGACAGCTGAACACTGAAGCTTTCTTT
d_gene: TRBD2; j_gene: TRBJ2-1; v_gene: TRBV7-9; len: 17; abundance: .; CDR3aa: CASSPQPTSGRFREQFF; CDR3nt: TGTGCCAGCAGCCCACAACCGACTAGCGGGAGGTTTCGTGAGCAGTTCTTC
d_gene: .; j_gene: TRBJ2-3; v_gene: TRBV11-3; len: 14; abundance: .; CDR3aa: CASSLGPGADTQYF; CDR3nt: TGTGCCAGCAGCTTAGGGCCGGGGGCAGATACGCAGTATTTT
d_gene: TRBD1; j_gene: TRBJ1-2; v_gene: TRBV7-8; len: 13; abundance: .; CDR3aa: CASSPTGAGGYTF; CDR3nt: TGTGCCAGCAGCCCAACAGGGGCGGGTGGCTACACCTTC
d_gene: .; j_gene: TRBJ1-5; v_gene: TRBV30; len: 15; abundance: .; CDR3aa: CAWSVGQYSNQPQHF; CDR3nt: TGTGCCTGGAGTGTTGGGCAATATAGCAATCAGCCCCAGCATTTT
d_gene: .; j_gene: TRBJ2-2; v_gene: TRBV11-3; len: 17; abundance: .; CDR3aa: CASSLGRGRGYTGELFF; CDR3nt: TGTGCCAGCAGCTTAGGGAGGGGACGGGGGTACACCGGGGAGCTGTTTTTT
d_gene: .; j_gene: TRBJ1-1; v_gene: TRBV30; len: 12; abundance: few; CDR3aa: CASSQGFTEAFF; CDR3nt: TGTGCCTCTTCCCAGGGTTTTACTGAAGCTTTCTTT
d_gene: TRBD1; j_gene: TRBJ1-1; v_gene: TRBV19; len: 15; abundance: .; CDR3aa: CASSTLEGADTEAFF; CDR3nt: TGTGCCAGTAGTACCCTGGAGGGGGCGGACACTGAAGCTTTCTTT
d_gene: TRBD2; j_gene: TRBJ2-5; v_gene: TRBV29-1; len: 13; abundance: .; CDR3aa: CSVGTLAKETQYF; CDR3nt: TGCAGCGTTGGTACACTAGCGAAAGAGACCCAGTACTTC
d_gene: TRBD1; j_gene: TRBJ1-5; v_gene: TRBV9; len: 17; abundance: .; CDR3aa: CASSVVRGTESAPPQHF; CDR3nt: TGTGCCAGCAGCGTAGTCAGGGGGACAGAATCTGCCCCGCCCCAGCATTTT
d_gene: TRBD1; j_gene: TRBJ1-4; v_gene: TRBV2; len: 14; abundance: .; CDR3aa: CASATGTGGEKLFF; CDR3nt: TGTGCCAGTGCGACCGGGACAGGCGGTGAAAAACTGTTTTTT
d_gene: TRBD2; j_gene: TRBJ2-1; v_gene: TRBV4-1; len: 16; abundance: .; CDR3aa: CASSRFTSGTYNEQFF; CDR3nt: TGCGCCAGCAGCCGCTTTACTAGCGGGACCTACAATGAGCAGTTCTTC
d_gene: .; j_gene: TRBJ2-1; v_gene: TRBV7-3; len: 15; abundance: .; CDR3aa: CASSFEGSQYNEQFF; CDR3nt: TGTGCCAGCAGTTTTGAAGGGAGCCAATACAATGAGCAGTTCTTC
d_gene: .; j_gene: TRBJ1-6; v_gene: TRBV18; len: 14; abundance: .; CDR3aa: CASSPPGSGDSLHF; CDR3nt: TGTGCCAGCTCACCACCTGGCTCGGGTGATTCCCTCCACTTT
d_gene: TRBD2; j_gene: TRBJ2-7; v_gene: TRBV6-5; len: 15; abundance: .; CDR3aa: CASSSTSAPLYEQYF; CDR3nt: TGTGCCAGCAGTTCGACTAGCGCACCCCTCTACGAGCAGTACTTC
d_gene: .; j_gene: TRBJ2-1; v_gene: TRBV19; len: 15; abundance: .; CDR3aa: CASSFYWGLYNEQFF; CDR3nt: TGTGCCAGTAGTTTTTACTGGGGCTTATACAATGAGCAGTTCTTC
d_gene: .; j_gene: TRBJ2-5; v_gene: TRBV30; len: 14; abundance: .; CDR3aa: CAWSVMGVQETQYF; CDR3nt: TGTGCCTGGAGTGTTATGGGAGTCCAAGAGACCCAGTACTTC
d_gene: .; j_gene: TRBJ1-3; v_gene: TRBV4-2; len: 17; abundance: .; CDR3aa: CASSQFSEGDSGNTIYF; CDR3nt: TGTGCCAGCAGCCAATTTAGTGAAGGAGACTCTGGAAACACCATATATTTT
d_gene: TRBD2; j_gene: TRBJ2-2; v_gene: TRBV2; len: 13; abundance: .; CDR3aa: CASRRGSTGELFF; CDR3nt: TGTGCCAGCAGGCGGGGGAGCACCGGGGAGCTGTTTTTT
d_gene: .; j_gene: TRBJ1-5; v_gene: TRBV10-3; len: 20; abundance: .; CDR3aa: CAISERGTQGLSTRNQPQHF; CDR3nt: TGTGCCATCAGTGAACGCGGAACGCAGGGGCTTTCGACTCGCAATCAGCCCCAGCATTTT
d_gene: .; j_gene: TRBJ1-2; v_gene: TRBV14; len: 14; abundance: .; CDR3aa: CASSPMPGTYGYTF; CDR3nt: TGTGCCAGCAGCCCTATGCCGGGAACCTATGGCTACACCTTC
d_gene: .; j_gene: TRBJ1-6; v_gene: TRBV28; len: 11; abundance: .; CDR3aa: CASGQGAPLHF; CDR3nt: TGTGCCAGCGGCCAGGGTGCACCCCTCCACTTT
d_gene: .; j_gene: TRBJ2-7; v_gene: TRBV5-1; len: 15; abundance: .; CDR3aa: CASSLGGGADYEQYF; CDR3nt: TGCGCCAGCAGCTTGGGTGGGGGCGCTGACTACGAGCAGTACTTC
d_gene: .; j_gene: TRBJ2-1; v_gene: TRBV29-1; len: 13; abundance: .; CDR3aa: CSVVQLGPNEQFF; CDR3nt: TGCAGCGTTGTTCAGTTGGGGCCCAATGAGCAGTTCTTC
d_gene: .; j_gene: TRBJ2-1; v_gene: TRBV2; len: 13; abundance: .; CDR3aa: CASGWPGPNEQFF; CDR3nt: TGTGCCAGCGGCTGGCCAGGCCCCAATGAGCAGTTCTTC
d_gene: TRBD1; j_gene: TRBJ2-7; v_gene: TRBV9; len: 14; abundance: .; CDR3aa: CASSSRTGGGEQYF; CDR3nt: TGTGCCAGCAGCTCACGGACAGGGGGCGGCGAGCAGTACTTC
d_gene: .; j_gene: TRBJ1-2; v_gene: TRBV5-1; len: 13; abundance: .; CDR3aa: CASSGVVNYGYTF; CDR3nt: TGCGCCAGCTCAGGGGTGGTAAACTATGGCTACACCTTC
d_gene: TRBD2; j_gene: TRBJ2-2; v_gene: TRBV7-3; len: 18; abundance: .; CDR3aa: CASSTAPGSGSGTGELFF; CDR3nt: TGTGCCAGCAGCACCGCCCCGGGGAGCGGGAGTGGCACCGGGGAGCTGTTTTTT
d_gene: .; j_gene: TRBJ2-7; v_gene: TRBV4-1; len: 13; abundance: .; CDR3aa: CASSQVQTSEQYF; CDR3nt: TGCGCCAGCAGCCAAGTCCAAACGAGCGAGCAGTACTTC
d_gene: .; j_gene: TRBJ1-1; v_gene: TRBV7-8; len: 15; abundance: few; CDR3aa: CASSPTGGMNTEAFF; CDR3nt: TGTGCCAGCAGCCCGACGGGGGGCATGAACACTGAAGCTTTCTTT
d_gene: .; j_gene: TRBJ1-4; v_gene: TRBV19; len: 16; abundance: .; CDR3aa: CASSIGTQGTNEKLFF; CDR3nt: TGTGCCAGTAGTATAGGAACCCAGGGGACTAATGAAAAACTGTTTTTT
d_gene: .; j_gene: TRBJ1-1; v_gene: TRBV30; len: 13; abundance: .; CDR3aa: CAWSVQANTEAFF; CDR3nt: TGTGCCTGGAGTGTACAGGCGAACACTGAAGCTTTCTTT
d_gene: .; j_gene: TRBJ2-3; v_gene: TRBV7-2; len: 12; abundance: .; CDR3aa: CASSPHRGTQYF; CDR3nt: TGTGCCAGCAGCCCCCATCGCGGTACGCAGTATTTT
d_gene: .; j_gene: TRBJ2-7; v_gene: TRBV7-9; len: 14; abundance: once; CDR3aa: CASSPGTTSYEQYF; CDR3nt: TGTGCCAGCAGCCCGGGTACTACATCCTACGAGCAGTACTTC
d_gene: .; j_gene: TRBJ1-5; v_gene: TRBV6-5; len: 13; abundance: .; CDR3aa: CASMEGPNQPQHF; CDR3nt: TGTGCCAGCATGGAGGGACCCAATCAGCCCCAGCATTTT
d_gene: .; j_gene: TRBJ1-1; v_gene: TRBV20-1; len: 16; abundance: .; CDR3aa: CSASALWGGVYDEAFF; CDR3nt: TGCAGTGCTAGTGCGCTTTGGGGCGGGGTCTACGATGAAGCTTTCTTT
d_gene: TRBD1; j_gene: TRBJ2-1; v_gene: TRBV19; len: 13; abundance: .; CDR3aa: CASSINRGDEQFF; CDR3nt: TGTGCCAGTAGTATAAACAGGGGCGATGAGCAGTTCTTC
d_gene: .; j_gene: TRBJ1-4; v_gene: TRBV25-1; len: 13; abundance: .; CDR3aa: CASSEYSLRKLFF; CDR3nt: TGTGCCAGCAGTGAATATTCCCTGAGAAAACTGTTTTTT
d_gene: TRBD1; j_gene: TRBJ2-2; v_gene: TRBV29-1; len: 13; abundance: once; CDR3aa: CSVQTGGTGELFF; CDR3nt: TGCAGCGTACAAACAGGGGGCACCGGGGAGCTGTTTTTT
d_gene: .; j_gene: TRBJ1-1; v_gene: TRBV30; len: 15; abundance: .; CDR3aa: CAWSAFRREGTEAFF; CDR3nt: TGTGCCTGGAGTGCCTTCCGCAGGGAGGGCACTGAAGCTTTCTTT
d_gene: TRBD1; j_gene: TRBJ1-5; v_gene: TRBV9; len: 15; abundance: .; CDR3aa: CASSGWDRAYQPQHF; CDR3nt: TGTGCCAGCAGCGGATGGGACAGGGCTTACCAGCCCCAGCATTTT
d_gene: .; j_gene: TRBJ1-3; v_gene: TRBV3-1/TRBV3-2; len: 18; abundance: .; CDR3aa: CASSQDWGQTSYENTIYF; CDR3nt: TGTGCCAGCAGCCAAGATTGGGGACAAACGAGTTATGAAAACACCATATATTTT
d_gene: TRBD1; j_gene: TRBJ1-1; v_gene: TRBV30; len: 13; abundance: .; CDR3aa: CAWGQGENTEAFF; CDR3nt: TGTGCCTGGGGACAGGGGGAGAACACTGAAGCTTTCTTT
d_gene: .; j_gene: TRBJ2-7; v_gene: TRBV11-3; len: 14; abundance: few; CDR3aa: CASSLGGVDYEQYF; CDR3nt: TGTGCCAGCAGCCTGGGAGGAGTCGACTACGAGCAGTACTTC